This TCR beta chain was captured in a study of T cells after yellow fever vaccination. This CDR3 spans 16 amino acids. Germline lookup yields CDR1 SGHAT and CDR2 FQNNGV. V shed 4 bases and J shed 0 bases, with 16 bases lying between them. One entry per CDR3 protein results from TCRdb running MiXCR on the 5' RACE reads. The sample contains about 300,000 distinct CDR3 sequences, approximately 10% of which appear only once. This clonotype was sampled from a man between 18 and 35 years old who received the YFV17D yellow fever vaccine. The chain employs TRBV11-2 and TRBJ2-7, with D tentatively TRBD1 or TRBD2 (5 bases each). The sequenced sample was CD4+ T cells sorted from PBMCs, obtained 5 days after the yellow fever booster vaccination. The CDR3 nucleotides are TGTGCCAGCAGCTATGGGGGAAGGGGCACCTCCTACGAGCAGTACTTC. Its translation is CASSYGGRGTSYEQYF.